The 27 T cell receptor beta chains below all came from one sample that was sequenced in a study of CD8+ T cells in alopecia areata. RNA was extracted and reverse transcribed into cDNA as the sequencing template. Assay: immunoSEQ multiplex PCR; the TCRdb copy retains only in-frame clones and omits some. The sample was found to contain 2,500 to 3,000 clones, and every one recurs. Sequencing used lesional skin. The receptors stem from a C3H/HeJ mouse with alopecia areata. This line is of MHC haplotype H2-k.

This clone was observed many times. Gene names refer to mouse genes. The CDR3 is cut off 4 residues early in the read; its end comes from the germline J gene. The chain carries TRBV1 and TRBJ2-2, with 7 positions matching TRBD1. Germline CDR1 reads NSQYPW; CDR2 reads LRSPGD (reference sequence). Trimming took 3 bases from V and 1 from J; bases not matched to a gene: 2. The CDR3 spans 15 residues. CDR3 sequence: CTCSAGTENTGQLYF. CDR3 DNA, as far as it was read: TGCACCTGCAGTGCCGGGACAGAAAACACCGGG.

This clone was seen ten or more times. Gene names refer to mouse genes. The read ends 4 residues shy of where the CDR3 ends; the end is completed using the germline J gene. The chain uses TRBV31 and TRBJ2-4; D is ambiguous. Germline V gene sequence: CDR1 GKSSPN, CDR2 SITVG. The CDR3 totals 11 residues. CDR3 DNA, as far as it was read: TGTGCCTGGAGTATGGAAAAC. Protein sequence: CAWSMEN. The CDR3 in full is CAWSMENTLYF.

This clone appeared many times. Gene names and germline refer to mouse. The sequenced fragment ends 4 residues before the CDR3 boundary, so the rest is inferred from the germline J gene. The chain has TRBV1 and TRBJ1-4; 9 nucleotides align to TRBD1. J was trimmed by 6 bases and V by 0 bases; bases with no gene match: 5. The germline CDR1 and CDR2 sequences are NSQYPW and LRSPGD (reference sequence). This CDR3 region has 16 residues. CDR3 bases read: TGCACCTGCAGTGCAGATCCGGGACAGGGTCACGAA. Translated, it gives CTCSADPGQGHE. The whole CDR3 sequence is CTCSADPGQGHERLFF.

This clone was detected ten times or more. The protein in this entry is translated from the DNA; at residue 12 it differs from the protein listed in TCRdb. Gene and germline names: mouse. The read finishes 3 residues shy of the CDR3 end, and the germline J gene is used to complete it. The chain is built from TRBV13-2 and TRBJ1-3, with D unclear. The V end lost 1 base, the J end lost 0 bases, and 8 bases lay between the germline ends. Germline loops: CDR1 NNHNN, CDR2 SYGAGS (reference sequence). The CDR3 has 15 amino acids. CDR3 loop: CASGDSQHSGNTLYF. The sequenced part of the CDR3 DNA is TGTGCCAGCGGTGATTCCCAGCATTCTGGAAATACG.

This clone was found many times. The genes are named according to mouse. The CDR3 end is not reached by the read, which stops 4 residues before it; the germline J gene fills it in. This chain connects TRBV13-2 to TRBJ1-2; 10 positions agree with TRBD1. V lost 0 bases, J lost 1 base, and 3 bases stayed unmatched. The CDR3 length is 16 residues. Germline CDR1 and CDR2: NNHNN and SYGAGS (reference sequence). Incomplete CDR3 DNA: TGTGCCAGCGGTGATGGGGGGACAGGGGTAAACTCC. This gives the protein CASGDGGTGVNS. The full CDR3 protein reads CASGDGGTGVNSDYTF.

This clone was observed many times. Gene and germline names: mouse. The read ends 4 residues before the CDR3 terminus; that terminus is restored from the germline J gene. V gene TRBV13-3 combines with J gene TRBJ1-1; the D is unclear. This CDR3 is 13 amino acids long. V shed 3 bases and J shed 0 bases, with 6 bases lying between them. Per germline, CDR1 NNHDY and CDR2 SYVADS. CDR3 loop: CASSVTSNTEVFF. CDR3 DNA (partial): TGTGCCAGCAGTGTGACATCAAACACA.

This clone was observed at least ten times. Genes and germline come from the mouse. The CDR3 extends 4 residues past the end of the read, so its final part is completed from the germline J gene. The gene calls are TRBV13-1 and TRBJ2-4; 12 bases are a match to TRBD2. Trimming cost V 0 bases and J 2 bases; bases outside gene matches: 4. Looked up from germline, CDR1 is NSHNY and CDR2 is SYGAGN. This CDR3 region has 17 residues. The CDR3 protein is CASSDGLGGRVQNTLYF. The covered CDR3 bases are TGTGCCAGCAGTGATGGACTGGGGGGGCGCGTTCAAAAC.

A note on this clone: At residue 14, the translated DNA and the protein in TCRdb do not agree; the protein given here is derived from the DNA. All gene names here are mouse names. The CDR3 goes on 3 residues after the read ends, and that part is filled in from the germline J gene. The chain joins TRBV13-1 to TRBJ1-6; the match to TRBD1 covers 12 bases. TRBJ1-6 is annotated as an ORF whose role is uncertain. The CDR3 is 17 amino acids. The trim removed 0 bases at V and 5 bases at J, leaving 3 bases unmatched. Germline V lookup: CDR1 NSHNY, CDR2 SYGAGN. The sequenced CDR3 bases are TGTGCCAGCAGTGATGGGGACAGGGGGCGGGATAATTCGCCC. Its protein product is CASSDGDRGRDNSP. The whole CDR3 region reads CASSDGDRGRDNSPLYF.

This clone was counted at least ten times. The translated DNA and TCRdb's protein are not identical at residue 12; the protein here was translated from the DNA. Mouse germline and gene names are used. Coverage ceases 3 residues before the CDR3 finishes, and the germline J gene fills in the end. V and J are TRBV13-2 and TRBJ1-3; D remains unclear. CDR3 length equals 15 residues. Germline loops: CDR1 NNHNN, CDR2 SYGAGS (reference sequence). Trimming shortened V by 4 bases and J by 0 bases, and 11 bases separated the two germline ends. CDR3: CASGPPAVSGNTLYF. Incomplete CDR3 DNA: TGTGCCAGCGGTCCCCCCGCAGTTTCTGGAAATACG.

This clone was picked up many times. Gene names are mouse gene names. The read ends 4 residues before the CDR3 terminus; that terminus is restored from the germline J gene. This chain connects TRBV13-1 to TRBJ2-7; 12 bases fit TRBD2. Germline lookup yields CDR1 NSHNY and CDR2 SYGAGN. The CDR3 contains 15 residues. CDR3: CASSGGLGGRYEQYF. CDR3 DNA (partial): TGTGCCAGCAGTGGGGGACTGGGGGGCAGATAT.

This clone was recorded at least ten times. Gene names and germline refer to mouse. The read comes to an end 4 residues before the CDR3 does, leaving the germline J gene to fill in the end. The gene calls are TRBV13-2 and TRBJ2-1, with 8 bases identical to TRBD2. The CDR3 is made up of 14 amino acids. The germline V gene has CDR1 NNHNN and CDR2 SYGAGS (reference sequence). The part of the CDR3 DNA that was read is TGTGCCAGCGGGATCCCGGGGGGGCGGGCT. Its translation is CASGIPGGRA. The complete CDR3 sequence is CASGIPGGRAEQFF.

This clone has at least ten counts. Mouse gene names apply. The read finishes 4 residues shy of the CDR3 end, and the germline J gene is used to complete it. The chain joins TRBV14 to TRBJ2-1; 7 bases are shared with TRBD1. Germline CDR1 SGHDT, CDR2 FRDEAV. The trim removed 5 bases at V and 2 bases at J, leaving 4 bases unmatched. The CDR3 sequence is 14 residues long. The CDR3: CASRPGTDYAEQFF. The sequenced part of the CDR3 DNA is TGTGCCAGCAGACCCGGGACAGACTATGCT. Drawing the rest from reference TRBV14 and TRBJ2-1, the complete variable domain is EAGVTQSPRYAVLQEGQAVSFWCDPISGHDTLYWYQQPRDQGPQLLVYFRDEAVIDNSQLPSDRFSAVRPKGTNSTLKIQSAKQGDTATYLCASRPGTDYAEQFFGPGTRLTVL.

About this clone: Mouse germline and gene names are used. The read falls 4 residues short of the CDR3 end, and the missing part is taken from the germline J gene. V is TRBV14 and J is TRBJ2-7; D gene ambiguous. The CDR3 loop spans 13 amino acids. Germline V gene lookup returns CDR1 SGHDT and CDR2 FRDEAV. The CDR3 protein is CASSIMVLYEQYF. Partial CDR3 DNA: TGTGCCAGCAGTATAATGGTTCTGTAT. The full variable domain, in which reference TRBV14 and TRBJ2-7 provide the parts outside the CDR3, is EAGVTQSPRYAVLQEGQAVSFWCDPISGHDTLYWYQQPRDQGPQLLVYFRDEAVIDNSQLPSDRFSAVRPKGTNSTLKIQSAKQGDTATYLCASSIMVLYEQYFGPGTRLTVL.

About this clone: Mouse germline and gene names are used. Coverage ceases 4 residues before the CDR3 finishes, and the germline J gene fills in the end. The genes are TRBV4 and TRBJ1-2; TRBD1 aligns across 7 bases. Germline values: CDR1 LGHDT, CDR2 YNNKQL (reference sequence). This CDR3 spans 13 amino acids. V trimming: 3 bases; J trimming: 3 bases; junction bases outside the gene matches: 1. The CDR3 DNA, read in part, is TGTGCCAGCAGCTATACAGGGGACTCC. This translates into CASSYTGDS. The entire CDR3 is CASSYTGDSDYTF.

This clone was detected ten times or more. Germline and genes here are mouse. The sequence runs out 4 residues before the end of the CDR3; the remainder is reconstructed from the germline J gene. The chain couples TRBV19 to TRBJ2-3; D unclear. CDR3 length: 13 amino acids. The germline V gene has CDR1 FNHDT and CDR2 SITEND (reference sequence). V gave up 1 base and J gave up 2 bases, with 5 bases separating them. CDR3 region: CASSIRVAETLYF. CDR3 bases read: TGTGCCAGCAGTATAAGGGTTGCAGAA.

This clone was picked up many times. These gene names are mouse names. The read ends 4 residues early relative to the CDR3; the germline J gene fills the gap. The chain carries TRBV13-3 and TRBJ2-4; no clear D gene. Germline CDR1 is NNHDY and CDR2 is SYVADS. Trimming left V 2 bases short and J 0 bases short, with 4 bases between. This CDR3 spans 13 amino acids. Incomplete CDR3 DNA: TGTGCCAGCAGTGACAGAAGTCAAAAC. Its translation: CASSDRSQN. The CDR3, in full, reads CASSDRSQNTLYF.

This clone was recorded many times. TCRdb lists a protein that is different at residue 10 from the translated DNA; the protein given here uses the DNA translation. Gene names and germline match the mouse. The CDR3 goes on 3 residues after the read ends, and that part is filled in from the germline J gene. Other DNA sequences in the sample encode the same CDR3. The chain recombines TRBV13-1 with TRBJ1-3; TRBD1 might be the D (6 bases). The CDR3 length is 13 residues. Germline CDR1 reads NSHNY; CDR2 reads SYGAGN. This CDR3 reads CASSEGLGGALYF. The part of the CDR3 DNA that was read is TGTGCCAGCAGTGAGGGACTGGGGGGCGCG.

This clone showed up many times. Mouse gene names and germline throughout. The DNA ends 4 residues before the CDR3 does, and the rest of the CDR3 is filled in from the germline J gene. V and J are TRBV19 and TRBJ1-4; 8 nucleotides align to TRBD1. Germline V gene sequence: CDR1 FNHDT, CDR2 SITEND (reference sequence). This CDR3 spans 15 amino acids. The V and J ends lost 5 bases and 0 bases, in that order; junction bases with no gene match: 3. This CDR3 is CASSNRGVSNERLFF. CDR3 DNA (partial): TGTGCCAGCAGCAACAGGGGGGTTTCCAACGAA.

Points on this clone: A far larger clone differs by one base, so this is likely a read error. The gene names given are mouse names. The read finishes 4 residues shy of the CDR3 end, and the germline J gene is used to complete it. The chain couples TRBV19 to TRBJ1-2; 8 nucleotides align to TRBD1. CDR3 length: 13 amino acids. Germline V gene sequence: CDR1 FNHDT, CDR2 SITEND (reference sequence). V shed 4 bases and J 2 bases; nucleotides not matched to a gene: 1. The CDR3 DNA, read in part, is TGTGCCAGCAGTCGGACAGGGAACTCC. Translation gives CASSRTGNS. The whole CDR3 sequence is CASSRTGNSDYTF.

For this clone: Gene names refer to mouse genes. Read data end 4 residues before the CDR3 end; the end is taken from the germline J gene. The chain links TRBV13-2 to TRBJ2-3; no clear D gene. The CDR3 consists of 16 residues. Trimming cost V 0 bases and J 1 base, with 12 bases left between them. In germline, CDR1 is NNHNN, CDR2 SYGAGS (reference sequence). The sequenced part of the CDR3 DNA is TGTGCCAGCGGTGATGGGGGAGGGCTGGGTGCAGAA. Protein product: CASGDGGGLGAE. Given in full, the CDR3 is CASGDGGGLGAETLYF.

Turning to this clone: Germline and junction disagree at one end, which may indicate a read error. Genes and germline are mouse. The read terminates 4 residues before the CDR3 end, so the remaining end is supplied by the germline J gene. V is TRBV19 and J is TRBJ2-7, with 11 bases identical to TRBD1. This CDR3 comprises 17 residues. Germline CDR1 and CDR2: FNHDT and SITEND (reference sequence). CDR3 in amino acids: CGSRWADRGRPSYEQYF. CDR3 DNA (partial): TGTGGCAGCAGGTGGGCGGACAGGGGGCGACCCTCCTAT.

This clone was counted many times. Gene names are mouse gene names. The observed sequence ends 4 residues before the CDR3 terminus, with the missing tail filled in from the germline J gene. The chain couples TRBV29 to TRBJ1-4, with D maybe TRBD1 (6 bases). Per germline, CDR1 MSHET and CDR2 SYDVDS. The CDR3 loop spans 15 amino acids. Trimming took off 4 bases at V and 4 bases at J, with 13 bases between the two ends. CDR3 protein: CASSYPGTINERLFF. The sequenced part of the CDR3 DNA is TGTGCTAGCAGTTACCCCGGGACAATCAACGAA.

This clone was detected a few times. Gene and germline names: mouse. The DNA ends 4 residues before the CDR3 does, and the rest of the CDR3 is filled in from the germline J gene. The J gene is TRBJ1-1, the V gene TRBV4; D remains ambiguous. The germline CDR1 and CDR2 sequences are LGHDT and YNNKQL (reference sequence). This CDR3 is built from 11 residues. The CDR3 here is CASRLRTEVFF. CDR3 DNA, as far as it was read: TGTGCCAGCAGGCTCAGAACA.

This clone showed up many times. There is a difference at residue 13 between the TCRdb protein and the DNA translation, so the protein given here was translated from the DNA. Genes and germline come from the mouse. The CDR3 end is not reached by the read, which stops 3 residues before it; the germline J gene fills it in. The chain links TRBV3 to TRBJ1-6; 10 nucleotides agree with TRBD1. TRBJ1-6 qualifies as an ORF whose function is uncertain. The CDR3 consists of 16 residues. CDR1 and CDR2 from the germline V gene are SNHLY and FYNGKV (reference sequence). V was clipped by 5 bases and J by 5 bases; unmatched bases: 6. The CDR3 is CASSRQGARDNSPLYF. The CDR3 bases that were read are TGTGCCAGCAGCCGACAGGGGGCGAGGGATAATTCGCCC.

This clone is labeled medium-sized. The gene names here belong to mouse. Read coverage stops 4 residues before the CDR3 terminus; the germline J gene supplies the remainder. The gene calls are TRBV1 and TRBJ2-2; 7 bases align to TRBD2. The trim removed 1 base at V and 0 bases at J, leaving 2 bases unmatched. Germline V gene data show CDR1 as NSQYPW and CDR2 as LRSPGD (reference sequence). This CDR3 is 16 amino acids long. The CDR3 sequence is CTCSAVGTANTGQLYF. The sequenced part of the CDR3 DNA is TGCACCTGCAGTGCAGTCGGGACTGCAAACACCGGG. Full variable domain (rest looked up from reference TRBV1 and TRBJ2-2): VTLLEQNPRWRLVPRGQAVNLRCILKNSQYPWMSWYQQDLQKQLQWLFTLRSPGDKEVKSLPGADYLATRVTDTELRLQVANMSQGRTLYCTCSAVGTANTGQLYFGEGSKLTVL.

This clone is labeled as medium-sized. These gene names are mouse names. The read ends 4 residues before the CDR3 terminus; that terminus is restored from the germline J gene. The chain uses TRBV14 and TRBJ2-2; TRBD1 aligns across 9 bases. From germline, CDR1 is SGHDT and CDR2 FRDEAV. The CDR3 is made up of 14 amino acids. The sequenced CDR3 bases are TGTGCCAGCAGTTCCGGGACAGGGAGCGGG. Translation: CASSSGTGSG. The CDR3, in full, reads CASSSGTGSGQLYF.

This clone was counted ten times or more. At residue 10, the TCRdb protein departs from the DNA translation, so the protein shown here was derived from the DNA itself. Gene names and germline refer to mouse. The CDR3 region is CASSIPDNSPLYF. The CDR3 DNA, read in part, is TGTGCCAGCAGTATCCCAGATAATTCGCCC. The chain carries TRBV19 and TRBJ1-6; D is unclear. The CDR3 is cut off 3 residues early in the read; its end comes from the germline J gene. TRBJ1-6 is flagged as an ORF with uncertain function. The CDR3 is 13 amino acids. With 2 bases removed from V and 5 bases from J, the gap between germline ends came to 5 bases. Germline assignment: CDR1 FNHDT and CDR2 SITEND (reference sequence).